The rows below give T cell receptor beta chains drawn from one sample of a study of T cells in Graves' hyperthyroidism and ophthalmopathy. TCRdb re-analysed the multiplex PCR reads in MiXCR, keeping a single row per CDR3 protein. The repertoire has about 520,000 distinct CDR3 sequences, roughly 20% of them found once; the top ten carry around 27%. Sequencing input: blood. Receptors were obtained from a man aged 18 to 29 with Graves' hyperthyroidism. CDR3s include the opening cysteine and the closing phenylalanine or tryptophan. A D gene is named only where the DNA matches it firmly. Clone size appears in some rows only: once, few, many, or a class for an expanded clone.

size	V	D	J	DNA	CDR3
few	TRBV6-1	.	TRBJ1-5	TGTGCCAGCAGTGAACGTGCTGGGACACCAAATCAGCCCCAGCATTTT	CASSERAGTPNQPQHF
many	TRBV24-1	TRBD1	TRBJ2-5	TGTGCCACCAGTGAACCGGGGACAGCCGGCAGAGAGACCCAGTACTTC	CATSEPGTAGRETQYF
many	TRBV6-1	.	TRBJ2-7	TGTGCCAGCAGTGAGGGCAGCCAAAGGGCCTACGAGCAGTACTTC	CASSEGSQRAYEQYF
.	TRBV12-3/TRBV12-4	TRBD1	TRBJ2-5	TGTGCCAGTAACAGGGGAGACCAAGAGACCCAGTACTTC	CASNRGDQETQYF
.	TRBV29-1	.	TRBJ2-7	TGCAGCGTTGGGCTCAGGGGAGGCGATCAGTACTTC	CSVGLRGGDQYF
many	TRBV6-1	.	TRBJ1-1	TGTGCCAGCCGTGAATTATTCCGGGACACCACTGAAGCTTTCTTT	CASRELFRDTTEAFF
many	TRBV6-1	TRBD2	TRBJ2-2	TGTGCCAGCAGTGGACTAGCGGGGGGGAACACCGGGGAGCTGTTTTTT	CASSGLAGGNTGELFF
few	TRBV11-3	.	TRBJ2-5	TGTGCCAGCAGCTTAGGGGGCGGAGTTCCGGAGACCCAGTACTTC	CASSLGGGVPETQYF
.	TRBV6-1	.	TRBJ1-2	TGTGCCAGCCTCGAAGGGAGAGGTTTTACGAACTATGGCTACACCTTC	CASLEGRGFTNYGYTF
many	TRBV6-5	.	TRBJ2-7	TGTGCCAGCAGTTACTCGGGCGGGATGTGGTACGAGCAGTACTTC	CASSYSGGMWYEQYF
many	TRBV28	.	TRBJ2-7	TGTGCCAGCAGTCTCACTTGGGCCGGCTCCTACGAGCAGTACTTC	CASSLTWAGSYEQYF
many	TRBV19	.	TRBJ1-3	TGTGCCACCCTTCTTCCGGGAGAGACGGGAAACACCATATATTTT	CATLLPGETGNTIYF
many	TRBV19	TRBD1	TRBJ1-1	TGTGCCAGTAGTGCCCCCGGGACAGGGGAGGACACTGAAGCTTTCTTT	CASSAPGTGEDTEAFF
.	TRBV28	.	TRBJ1-5	TGTGCCAGCAGTTTAACAGGGAAAGGCTCATCTCAGCCCCAGCATTTT	CASSLTGKGSSQPQHF
.	TRBV12-3/TRBV12-4	TRBD1	TRBJ1-1	TGTGCCAGCAGCACCAGGGGGACGACTGAAGCTTTCTTT	CASSTRGTTEAFF
once	TRBV6-1	TRBD2	TRBJ2-6	TGTGCCAGCAGTGAAGAACTAGCGGGGAACGTCCTGACTTTC	CASSEELAGNVLTF
many	TRBV28	.	TRBJ1-3	TGTGCCAGCAGTTTCCTACAGGGCTCTGGAAACACCATATATTTT	CASSFLQGSGNTIYF
.	TRBV28	TRBD1	TRBJ1-1	TGTGCCACAGGACAGGGGGCGGGCACTGAAGCTTTCTTT	CATGQGAGTEAFF
.	TRBV20-1	TRBD1	TRBJ1-1	TGCAGTGCTAGAGACAGGACAGGCCACCCCACTGAAGCTTTCTTT	CSARDRTGHPTEAFF
many	TRBV6-1	TRBD1	TRBJ1-2	TGTGCCAGCAGGCCCTCTAGGACAGGACGCTATGGCTACACCTTC	CASRPSRTGRYGYTF
many	TRBV19	.	TRBJ2-6	TGTGCCAGTAGTATAGGGGCGCAATCCCCCACCTCTGGGGCCAACGTCCTGACTTTC	CASSIGAQSPTSGANVLTF
.	TRBV28	.	TRBJ2-7	TGTGCCAGCAGTCCCCCGGTCACCCTCGGGGAGCAGTACTTC	CASSPPVTLGEQYF
.	TRBV2	.	TRBJ2-5	TGTGCCAGCAGTATAACAGAGGGAAAGACCCAGTACTTC	CASSITEGKTQYF
many	TRBV6-2/TRBV6-3	.	TRBJ1-2	TGTGCCAGCAGTCGTCCGGGAGACAACTATGGCTACACCTTC	CASSRPGDNYGYTF
many	TRBV15	.	TRBJ1-1	TGTGCCACCAGCAGAGATATGGGGGCGGCCACTGAAGCTTTCTTT	CATSRDMGAATEAFF
many	TRBV6-1	.	TRBJ1-6	TGTGCCAGCAGTGAAGCGGGGGCTTGGTCACCCCTCCACTTT	CASSEAGAWSPLHF
.	TRBV6-1	TRBD1	TRBJ2-5	TGTGCCAGCAAGAGGGGGCATAAAGAGACCCAGTACTTC	CASKRGHKETQYF
few	TRBV11-2	.	TRBJ1-1	TGTGCCAGCAGCAAAAGGACAGAGAAGATTGAAGCTTTCTTT	CASSKRTEKIEAFF
many	TRBV7-2	.	TRBJ1-1	TGTGCCAGCAGCTTAGCTGCCTCCCCGAGGATGAGCACTGAAGCTTTCTTT	CASSLAASPRMSTEAFF
many	TRBV6-1	.	TRBJ1-1	TGTGCCAGCAGTGATTCGGGGATGAACACTGAAGCTTTCTTT	CASSDSGMNTEAFF
many	TRBV6-1	.	TRBJ2-5	TGTGCCAGCAGTGACTGGCAGCAAGAGACCCAGTACTTC	CASSDWQQETQYF
.	TRBV6-1	TRBD1	TRBJ1-1	TGTGCCAGCAGACACAGGGGCACTGAAGCTTTCTTT	CASRHRGTEAFF
few	TRBV6-7	.	TRBJ1-5	TGTGCCAGCAGTTACCCCGGCGTGGGGGCATTTCAGCCCCAGCATTTT	CASSYPGVGAFQPQHF
many	TRBV5-1	.	TRBJ1-2	TGCGCCAGCAGCTTGGTGGGGTTGTTAGATGGCTACACCTTC	CASSLVGLLDGYTF
few	TRBV27	.	TRBJ2-3	TGTGCCAGCAGTCCCATAGGGGACACAGATACGCAGTATTTT	CASSPIGDTDTQYF
.	TRBV18	.	TRBJ2-5	TGTGCCAGCTCACCACCCTCCGGGAGCAGAGAGACCCAGTACTTC	CASSPPSGSRETQYF
many	TRBV6-1	.	TRBJ2-7	TGTGCCAGCAGCCCCACCGGGACAACTTCCTACGAGCAGTACTTC	CASSPTGTTSYEQYF
.	TRBV6-2/TRBV6-3	.	TRBJ1-1	TGTGCCAGCAGTTACTCGACGAGGGAGAACACTGAAGCTTTCTTT	CASSYSTRENTEAFF
.	TRBV28	.	TRBJ2-5	TGTGCCAGCAGTTTCGGTTGGGTCGGGGTCCAGGAGACCCAGTACTTC	CASSFGWVGVQETQYF
few	TRBV5-1	.	TRBJ1-1	TGCGCCAGCAGCTTGGGCTGGGGCGGAGACACTGAAGCTTTCTTT	CASSLGWGGDTEAFF
.	TRBV6-1	.	TRBJ2-7	TGTGCCAGCAGAGAGACGGACGCCTACGAGCAGTACTTC	CASRETDAYEQYF
many	TRBV7-9	.	TRBJ2-7	TGTGCCAGCAGCTTAGGAGCAGGGCAGCCGTACTACGAGCAGTACTTC	CASSLGAGQPYYEQYF
.	TRBV20-1	.	TRBJ2-7	TGCAGTGTCTCAGTCGCAAGGGCAGAGACCGAGCAGTACTTC	CSVSVARAETEQYF
many	TRBV7-8	TRBD1	TRBJ1-2	TGTGCCAGCAGCCTTGGACAGGGCGGTCATTATGGCTACACCTTC	CASSLGQGGHYGYTF
many	TRBV7-2	.	TRBJ1-1	TGTGCCAGCAGCCGAGGGGAAACTGAAGCTTTCTTT	CASSRGETEAFF
once	TRBV20-1	TRBD1	TRBJ2-4	TGCAGTGCTGGACAGGCTTCAAACATTCAGTACTTC	CSAGQASNIQYF
many	TRBV5-1	TRBD1	TRBJ2-7	TGCGCCAGCAGCGGGGGGACAGGAGCTTACGAGCAGTACTTC	CASSGGTGAYEQYF
.	TRBV6-1	.	TRBJ1-5	TGTGCCAGCAGTACCCCGACAGACAATCAGCCCCAGCATTTT	CASSTPTDNQPQHF
few	TRBV3-1	.	TRBJ1-1	TGTGCCAGCAGCTCTCCGGACAGGAACACTGAAGCTTTCTTT	CASSSPDRNTEAFF
many	TRBV28	.	TRBJ2-5	TGTGCCAGCGGGGGGGCCGGGGAGACCCAGTACTTC	CASGGAGETQYF
few	TRBV6-2/TRBV6-3	.	TRBJ2-5	TGTGCCAGCAGTTACAAGGTAGAAGAGACCCAGTACTTC	CASSYKVEETQYF
many	TRBV6-1	.	TRBJ1-1	TGTGCCAGCAGTGAAAGCCGACTCCGGGCTGGCACTGAAGCTTTCTTT	CASSESRLRAGTEAFF
few	TRBV5-1	TRBD1	TRBJ2-7	TGCGCCAGCGGACCGGGACAGGACATTGGGGAGCAGTACTTC	CASGPGQDIGEQYF
.	TRBV3-1	.	TRBJ1-2	TGTGCCAGCAGCCAGGGATTTGTCTATGGCTACACCTTC	CASSQGFVYGYTF
many	TRBV28	TRBD2	TRBJ2-5	TGTGCCAGCAGTCCATGGGAGGGAAGCGGGGCCCACCAAGAGACCCAGTACTTC	CASSPWEGSGAHQETQYF
many	TRBV19	.	TRBJ2-7	TGTGCCAGTAGTATCGGGGGACGCGGCCTTTACGAGCAGTACTTC	CASSIGGRGLYEQYF
.	TRBV28	TRBD1	TRBJ2-7	TGTGCCAGCAGTCAAGACAGGGGGCGAGCCCGGGGGGAGCAGTACTTC	CASSQDRGRARGEQYF
many	TRBV9	.	TRBJ2-2	TGTGCCAGCAGCGCCGAGTTGACCGGGGAGCTGTTTTTT	CASSAELTGELFF
many	TRBV2	.	TRBJ2-7	TGTGCCAGCAGTGTCCAGTCGGGAGCTTACGAGCAGTACTTC	CASSVQSGAYEQYF
many	TRBV6-1	.	TRBJ1-4	TGTGCCAGCAGACCAGGGGAGCGTAATGAAAAACTGTTTTTT	CASRPGERNEKLFF